This T cell receptor (beta chain) originates from a study of lung T cells in sarcoidosis with Löfgren's syndrome. TCRdb reprocessed the reads with MiXCR, giving one entry per CDR3 protein. The data hold about 21,000 distinct CDR3 sequences, with 20% to 25% observed a single time. The sample holds a few counts of this clonotype. Germline V gene data show CDR1 as SGHAT and CDR2 as FQNNGV. The CDR3 consists of 17 residues. V was clipped by 5 bases and J by 5 bases; unmatched bases: 15. The chain uses TRBV11-2 and TRBJ1-2; 9 bases are a match to TRBD1. Sequences were obtained from CD4+ T cells from PBMCs. The clonotype comes from a human donor with sarcoidosis (Löfgren's syndrome or another form), or a control subject (not recorded which). The CDR3 here is CASSPLPRGQGGYGYTF. Written as DNA, the CDR3 is TGTGCCAGCAGCCCATTACCGAGGGGACAGGGAGGGTATGGCTACACCTTC.